Described below is a single T cell receptor (beta chain) sequence and its context. Its specificity is not known. TCRdb re-derived calls from the reads in MiXCR, one entry per CDR3 protein. The top ten hold 1.8% of the sample, which has more than 60,000 distinct CDR3 sequences, 60% to 80% seen once. The V gene lost 3 bases and the J gene lost 2 bases, with 11 bases spanning the gap. CDR3 length: 13 amino acids. Germline V CDR1 and CDR2: SQVTM, ANQGSEA. This specimen belongs to a study of type 1 regulatory T cells. Study context: T-allo10 is an in vitro-generated, Tr1-enriched CD4 T cell product specific for alloantigen.

Study results and limitations: Tr1 cells had a more restricted TCR repertoire than non-Tr1 cells.

Input material: cultured non-Tr1 T cells, either the whole culture or a sorted T cell fraction (not recorded which). The sequence was collected from a human donor in good health. This chain uses TRBV29-1 with TRBJ2-7, with TRBD2 as a possible D gene (6 bases). The CDR3 loop reads CSVDLREAYEQYF. The CDR3 DNA follows: TGCAGCGTTGACCTCAGGGAGGCCTACGAGCAGTACTTC.